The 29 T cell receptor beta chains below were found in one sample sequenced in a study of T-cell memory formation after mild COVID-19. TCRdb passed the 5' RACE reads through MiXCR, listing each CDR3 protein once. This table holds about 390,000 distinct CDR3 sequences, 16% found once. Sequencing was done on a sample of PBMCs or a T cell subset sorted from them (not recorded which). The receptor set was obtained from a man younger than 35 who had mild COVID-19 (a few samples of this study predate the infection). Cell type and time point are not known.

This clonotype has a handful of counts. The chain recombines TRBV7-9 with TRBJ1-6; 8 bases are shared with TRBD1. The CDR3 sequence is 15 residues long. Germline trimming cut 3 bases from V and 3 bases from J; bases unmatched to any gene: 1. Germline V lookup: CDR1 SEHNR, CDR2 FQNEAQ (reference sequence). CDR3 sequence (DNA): TGTGCCAGCAGCTTGGGGACAGGCTATAATTCACCCCTCCACTTT. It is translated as CASSLGTGYNSPLHF.

The CDR3 sequence: CSARDHRQTQYF. Written as DNA, the CDR3 is TGCAGTGCTAGAGATCACAGACAGACCCAGTACTTC. This sequence joins TRBV20-1 and TRBJ2-5; D remains ambiguous. The CDR3 contains 12 residues. Germline CDR1 and CDR2: DFQATT and SNEGSKA (reference sequence). The V end was cut by 0 bases, the J end by 6 bases, with 8 bases between.

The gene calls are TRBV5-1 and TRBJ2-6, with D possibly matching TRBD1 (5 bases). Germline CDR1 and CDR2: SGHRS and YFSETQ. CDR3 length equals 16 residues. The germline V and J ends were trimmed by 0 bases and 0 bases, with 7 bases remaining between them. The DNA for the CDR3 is TGCGCCAGCAGCTTGGGGGGCCGCTCTGGGGCCAACGTCCTGACTTTC. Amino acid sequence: CASSLGGRSGANVLTF.

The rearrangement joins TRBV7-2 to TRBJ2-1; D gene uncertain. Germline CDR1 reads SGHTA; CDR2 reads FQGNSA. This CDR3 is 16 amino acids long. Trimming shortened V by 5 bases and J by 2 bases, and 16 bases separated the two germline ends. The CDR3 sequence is CASSGRRITAYNEQFF. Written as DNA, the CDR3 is TGTGCCAGCAGCGGGCGAAGAATTACTGCCTACAATGAGCAGTTCTTC.

CDR3 in amino acids: CASKGGSTDTQYF. The CDR3 region has the DNA TGTGCCAGTAAGGGAGGCAGCACAGATACGCAGTATTTT. This sequence joins TRBV19 and TRBJ2-3, with D maybe TRBD2 (6 bases). Germline lookup yields CDR1 LNHDA and CDR2 SQIVND (reference sequence). The CDR3 has 13 amino acids. Trimming pared 7 bases from V and 0 bases from J, leaving 8 bases between.

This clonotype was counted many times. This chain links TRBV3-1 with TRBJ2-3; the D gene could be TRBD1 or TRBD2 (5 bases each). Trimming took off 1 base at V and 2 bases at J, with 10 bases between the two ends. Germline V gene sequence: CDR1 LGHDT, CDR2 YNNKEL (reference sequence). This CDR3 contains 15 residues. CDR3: CASSQGVGTTDTQYF. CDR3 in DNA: TGTGCCAGCAGCCAAGGTGTGGGGACCACAGATACGCAGTATTTT.

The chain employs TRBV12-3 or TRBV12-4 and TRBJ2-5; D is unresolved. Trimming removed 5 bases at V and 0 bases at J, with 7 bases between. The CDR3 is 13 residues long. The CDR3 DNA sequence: TGTGCCAGCAGTACAGTTTACCAAGAGACCCAGTACTTC. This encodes CASSTVYQETQYF.

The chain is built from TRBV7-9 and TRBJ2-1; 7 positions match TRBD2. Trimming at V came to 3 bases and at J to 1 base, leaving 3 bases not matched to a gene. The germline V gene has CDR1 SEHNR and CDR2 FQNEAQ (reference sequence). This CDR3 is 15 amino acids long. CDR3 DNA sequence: TGTGCCAGCAGCTTCCGCGGGGGATCCTACAATGAGCAGTTCTTC. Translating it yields CASSFRGGSYNEQFF.

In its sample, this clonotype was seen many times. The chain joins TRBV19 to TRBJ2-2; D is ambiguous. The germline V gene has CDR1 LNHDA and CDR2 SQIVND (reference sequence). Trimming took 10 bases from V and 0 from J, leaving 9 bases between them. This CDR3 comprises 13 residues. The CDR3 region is CATRHTNTGELFF. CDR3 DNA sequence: TGTGCCACCCGACATACGAACACCGGGGAGCTGTTTTTT. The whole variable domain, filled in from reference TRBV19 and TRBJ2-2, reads DGGITQSPKYLFRKEGQNVTLSCEQNLNHDAMYWYRQDPGQGLRLIYYSQIVNDFQKGDIAEGYSVSREKKESFPLTVTSAQKNPTAFYLCATRHTNTGELFFGEGSRLTVL.

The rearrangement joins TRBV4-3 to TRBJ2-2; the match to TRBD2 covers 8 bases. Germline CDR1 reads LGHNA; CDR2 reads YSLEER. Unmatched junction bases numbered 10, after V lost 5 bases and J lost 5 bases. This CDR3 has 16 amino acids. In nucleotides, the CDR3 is TGCGCCAGCAGCATCCGGGGGGGGTTCCGGACCGGGGAGCTGTTTTTT. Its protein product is CASSIRGGFRTGELFF.

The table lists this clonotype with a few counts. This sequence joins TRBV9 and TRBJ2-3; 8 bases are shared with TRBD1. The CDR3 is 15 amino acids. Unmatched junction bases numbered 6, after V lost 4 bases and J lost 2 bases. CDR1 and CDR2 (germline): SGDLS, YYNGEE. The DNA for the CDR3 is TGTGCCAGCAGCCTCCGGGACAGGTTCACAGATACGCAGTATTTT. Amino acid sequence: CASSLRDRFTDTQYF.

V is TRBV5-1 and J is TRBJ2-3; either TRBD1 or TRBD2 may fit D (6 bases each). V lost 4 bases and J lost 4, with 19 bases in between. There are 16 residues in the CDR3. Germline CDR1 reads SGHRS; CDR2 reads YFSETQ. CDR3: CASSGAGGLLADTQYF. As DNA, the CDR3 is TGCGCCAGCAGCGGGGCTGGGGGGCTGTTGGCAGATACGCAGTATTTT.

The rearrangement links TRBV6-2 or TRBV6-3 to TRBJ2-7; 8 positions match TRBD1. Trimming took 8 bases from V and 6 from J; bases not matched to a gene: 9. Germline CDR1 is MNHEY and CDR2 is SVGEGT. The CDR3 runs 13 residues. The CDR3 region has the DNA TGTGCCAGCCGAGGACAGGGAGTCTCCGAGCAGTACTTC. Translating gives CASRGQGVSEQYF.

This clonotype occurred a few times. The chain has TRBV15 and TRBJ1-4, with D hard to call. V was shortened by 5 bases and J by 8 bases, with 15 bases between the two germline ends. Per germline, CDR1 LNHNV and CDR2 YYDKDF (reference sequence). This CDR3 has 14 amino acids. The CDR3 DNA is TGTGCCACCAGCCTCTTGAGTGGGAGAGAAAAACTGTTTTTT. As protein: CATSLLSGREKLFF.

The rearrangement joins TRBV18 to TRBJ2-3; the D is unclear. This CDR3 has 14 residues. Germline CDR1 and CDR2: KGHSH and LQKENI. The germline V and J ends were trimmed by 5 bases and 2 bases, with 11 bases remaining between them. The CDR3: CASSTSMYTDTQYF. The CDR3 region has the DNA TGTGCCAGCTCAACCTCGATGTACACAGATACGCAGTATTTT.

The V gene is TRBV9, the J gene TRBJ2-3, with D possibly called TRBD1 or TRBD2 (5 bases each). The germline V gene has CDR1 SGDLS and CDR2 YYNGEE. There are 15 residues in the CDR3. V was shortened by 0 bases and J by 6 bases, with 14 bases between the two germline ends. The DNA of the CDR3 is TGTGCCAGCAGCGTAGAGGGGACCCTGGGGGATACGCAGTATTTT. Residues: CASSVEGTLGDTQYF.

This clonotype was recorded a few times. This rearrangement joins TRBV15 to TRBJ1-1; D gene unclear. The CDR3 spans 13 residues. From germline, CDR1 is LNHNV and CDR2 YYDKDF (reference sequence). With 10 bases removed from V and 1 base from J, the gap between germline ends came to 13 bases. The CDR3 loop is CAIRRSGNTEAFF. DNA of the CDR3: TGTGCCATTCGTAGATCGGGGAACACTGAAGCTTTCTTT.

CDR3 region: CSASPGGNEQFF. Written as DNA, the CDR3 is TGCAGTGCTAGTCCGGGGGGCAATGAGCAGTTCTTC. This chain connects TRBV20-1 to TRBJ2-1, with 7 nucleotides matching TRBD2. Germline assignment: CDR1 DFQATT and CDR2 SNEGSKA (reference sequence). This CDR3 contains 12 residues. Unmatched junction bases numbered 2, after V lost 3 bases and J lost 6 bases.

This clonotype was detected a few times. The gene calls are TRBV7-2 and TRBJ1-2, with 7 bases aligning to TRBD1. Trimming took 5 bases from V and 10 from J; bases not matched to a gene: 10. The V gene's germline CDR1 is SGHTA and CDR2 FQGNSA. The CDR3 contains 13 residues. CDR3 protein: CASSRISQGPYTF. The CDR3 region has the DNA TGTGCCAGCAGCCGTATTTCACAGGGGCCCTACACCTTC.

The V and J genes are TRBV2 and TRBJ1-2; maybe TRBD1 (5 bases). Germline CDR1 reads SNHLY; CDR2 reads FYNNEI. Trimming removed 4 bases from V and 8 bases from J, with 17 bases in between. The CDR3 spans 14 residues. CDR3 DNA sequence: TGTGCCAGCAGTGGCGCCTGGCAGGGCGGAGGCTACACCTTC. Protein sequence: CASSGAWQGGGYTF.

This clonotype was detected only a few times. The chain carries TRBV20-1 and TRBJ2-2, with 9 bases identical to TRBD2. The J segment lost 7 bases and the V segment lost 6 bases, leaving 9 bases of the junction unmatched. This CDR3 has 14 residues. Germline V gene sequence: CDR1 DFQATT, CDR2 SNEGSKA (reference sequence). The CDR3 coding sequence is TGCAGTGCCGCTCCGCGGGGGGGCCGCGGGGAGCTGTTTTTT. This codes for CSAAPRGGRGELFF.

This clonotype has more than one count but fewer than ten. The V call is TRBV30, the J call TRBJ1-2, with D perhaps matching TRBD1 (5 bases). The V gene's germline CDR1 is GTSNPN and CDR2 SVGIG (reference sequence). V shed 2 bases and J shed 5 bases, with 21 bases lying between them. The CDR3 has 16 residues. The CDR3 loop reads CAWSLPSGRKGYGYTF. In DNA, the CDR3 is TGTGCCTGGAGTCTCCCGTCGGGACGGAAGGGGTATGGCTACACCTTC.

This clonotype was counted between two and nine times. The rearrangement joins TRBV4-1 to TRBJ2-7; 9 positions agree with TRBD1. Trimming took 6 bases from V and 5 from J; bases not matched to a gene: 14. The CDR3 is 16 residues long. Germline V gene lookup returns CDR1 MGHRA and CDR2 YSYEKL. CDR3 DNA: TGCGCCAGCAGTCCCGGGACAGGGTTTAGGAAGGACGAGCAGTACTTC. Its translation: CASSPGTGFRKDEQYF.

The CDR3 is CASKVAGTAYEQYF. DNA of the CDR3: TGTGCCAGCAAGGTAGCAGGGACCGCCTACGAGCAGTACTTC. The V call is TRBV2, the J call TRBJ2-7; D assignment may be TRBD1 or TRBD2 (5 bases each). The CDR3 covers 14 residues. Germline-derived CDR1 and CDR2 are SNHLY and FYNNEI. V was cut by 7 bases and J by 2 bases, with 15 bases left in between.

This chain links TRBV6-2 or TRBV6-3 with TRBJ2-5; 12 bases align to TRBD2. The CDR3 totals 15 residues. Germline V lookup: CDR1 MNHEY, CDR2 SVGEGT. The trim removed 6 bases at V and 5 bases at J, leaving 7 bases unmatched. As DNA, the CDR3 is TGTGCCAGCAGCCGCCGACTAGCGGGGGTGGAGACCCAGTACTTC. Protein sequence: CASSRRLAGVETQYF.

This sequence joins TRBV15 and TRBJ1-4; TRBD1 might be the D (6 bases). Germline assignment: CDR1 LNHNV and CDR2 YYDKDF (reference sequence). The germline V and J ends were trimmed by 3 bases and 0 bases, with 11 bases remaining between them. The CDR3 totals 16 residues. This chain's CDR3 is CATSRARGTTNEKLFF. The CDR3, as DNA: TGTGCCACCAGCAGGGCCAGGGGCACAACTAATGAAAAACTGTTTTTT.

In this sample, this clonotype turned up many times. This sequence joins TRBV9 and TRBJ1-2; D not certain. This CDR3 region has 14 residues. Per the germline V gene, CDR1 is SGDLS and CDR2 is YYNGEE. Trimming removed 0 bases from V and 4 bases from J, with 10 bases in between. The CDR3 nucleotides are TGTGCCAGCAGCGTAGGCGCAGATATCTATGGCTACACCTTC. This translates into CASSVGADIYGYTF.

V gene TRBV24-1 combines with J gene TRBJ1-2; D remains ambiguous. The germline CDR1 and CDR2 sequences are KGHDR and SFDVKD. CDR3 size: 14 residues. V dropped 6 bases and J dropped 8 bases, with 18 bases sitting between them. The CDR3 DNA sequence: TGTGCCACCAGTCTGTCCGTGGGCGAGGGCGGCTACACCTTC. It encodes CATSLSVGEGGYTF.

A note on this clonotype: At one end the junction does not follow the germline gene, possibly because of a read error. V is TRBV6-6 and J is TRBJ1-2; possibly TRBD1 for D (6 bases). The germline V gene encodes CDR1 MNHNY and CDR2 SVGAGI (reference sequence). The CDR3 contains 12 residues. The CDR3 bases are TGTGCCAGCAGTGACTCAGGGGCTGGCTACACCTTC. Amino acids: CASSDSGAGYTF.